These 26 T cell receptor beta chains were all obtained from the same sample, sequenced in a study of Graves' ophthalmopathy and Graves' hyperthyroidism (dated by TCRdb to about 2018). Sequenced using an Illumina HiSeq 2000. For repertoire sequencing, TCR beta CDR3 regions were amplified from RNA transcripts. The first round was an RT-PCR using HTBI primers with the Qiagen OneStep RT-PCR kit, and this first round was followed by a second-round multiplex PCR, then size selection and purification. The public reads were reanalyzed by TCRdb: fastp trimming at Q25, MiXCR alignment, in-frame beta chains only. Rows matching on CDR3 protein sequence are summarized as one entry with the most common DNA and genes. Within this sample are hundreds of thousands of distinct CDR3 sequences, with 35% to 50% of them counted one time only. Approximately 43% of the sample is in the top ten clones. Sequences were obtained from peripheral blood. The receptors come from an adult man with Graves' ophthalmopathy.

This clonotype showed up just a few times. The chain joins TRBV12-3 or TRBV12-4 to TRBJ1-1; D gene uncertain. Trimming stripped 3 bases from V and 7 bases from J, with 6 bases between. The CDR3 consists of 11 residues. The CDR3 here is CASSLGDEAFF. For the CDR3, the DNA is TGTGCCAGCAGTTTGGGAGATGAAGCTTTCTTT.

V gene TRBV7-9 combines with J gene TRBJ1-6; 7 nucleotides line up with TRBD1. This CDR3 is 16 amino acids long. Trimming at V came to 5 bases and at J to 8 bases, leaving 12 bases not matched to a gene. Germline CDR1 reads SEHNR; CDR2 reads FQNEAQ (reference sequence). The CDR3 DNA follows: TGTGCCAGCAGCCAGGCGACAGGGAATACGGATTCACCCCTCCACTTT. Amino acids: CASSQATGNTDSPLHF.

The chain couples TRBV29-1 to TRBJ2-6, with D unclear. This CDR3 contains 13 residues. The V end lost 8 bases, the J end lost 0 bases, and 8 bases lay between the germline ends. Germline-derived CDR1 and CDR2 are SQVTM and ANQGSEA. DNA of the CDR3: TGCAGCTTGGGCTCCTCTGGGGCCAACGTCCTGACTTTC. Its translation: CSLGSSGANVLTF.

This clonotype was counted at least ten times. The CDR3 here is CASSGRTGTRNEQYF. The CDR3 region has the DNA TGTGCCAGCAGCGGAAGGACCGGGACAAGAAACGAGCAGTACTTC. V usage is TRBV2 and J usage is TRBJ2-7; TRBD1 is a possible D gene (6 bases). Germline CDR1 reads SNHLY; CDR2 reads FYNNEI. This CDR3 contains 15 residues. V was cut by 6 bases and J by 5 bases, with 20 bases left in between.

This chain uses TRBV25-1 with TRBJ1-4; 8 bases match TRBD1. The CDR3 is 14 residues long. The germline CDR1 and CDR2 sequences are MGHDK and SYGVNS. Trimming cost V 7 bases and J 8 bases; bases outside gene matches: 9. The CDR3 bases are TGTGCCAGCACCATGACGGCAGGGGGCGAAAAACTGTTTTTT. Translation gives CASTMTAGGEKLFF.

The rearrangement links TRBV7-9 to TRBJ1-1; possibly TRBD1 for D (6 bases). The CDR3 has 17 amino acids. V lost 3 bases to trimming and J lost 0 bases, with 17 bases between them. The germline V gene has CDR1 SEHNR and CDR2 FQNEAQ (reference sequence). The CDR3 loop reads CASSLRGGWGLNTEAFF. The CDR3 region has the DNA TGTGCCAGCAGCTTGAGGGGGGGTTGGGGGTTGAACACTGAAGCTTTCTTT.

This clonotype was counted many times. The chain has TRBV10-3 and TRBJ1-6, with 8 bases identical to TRBD1. Germline V gene lookup returns CDR1 ENHRY and CDR2 SYGVKD. Germline trimming cut 11 bases from V and 7 bases from J; bases unmatched to any gene: 13. This CDR3 region has 15 residues. The CDR3 sequence: CAARGAGGRNSPLHF. The CDR3 DNA reads as TGTGCCGCCCGAGGAGCAGGGGGCCGGAATTCACCCCTCCACTTT.

The CDR3 protein is CASSVGWGGTYEQYF. The CDR3 DNA follows: TGTGCCAGCAGCGTAGGGTGGGGGGGTACCTACGAGCAGTACTTC. The chain couples TRBV19 to TRBJ2-7; TRBD2 matches at 7 bases. This CDR3 is built from 15 residues. Germline V lookup: CDR1 LNHDA, CDR2 SQIVND (reference sequence). Germline trimming cut 9 bases from V and 2 bases from J; bases unmatched to any gene: 13.

This clonotype was found many times. This rearrangement joins TRBV19 to TRBJ1-1; D ambiguous. The CDR3 sequence is 13 residues long. The ends were cut back, 3 bases at V and 4 bases at J, with 9 bases in the middle. Germline CDR1 and CDR2: LNHDA and SQIVND (reference sequence). CDR3 sequence reads: CASSISTATEAFF. CDR3 bases: TGTGCCAGTAGTATCTCTACAGCCACTGAAGCTTTCTTT.

This clonotype was recorded a few times. The J gene is TRBJ1-1, the V gene TRBV6-5, with 7 bases that match TRBD1. Germline V CDR1 and CDR2: MNHEY, SVGAGI. CDR3 length: 14 amino acids. The J segment lost 8 bases and the V segment lost 0 bases, leaving 6 bases of the junction unmatched. The CDR3 is CASSYSKGTVEAFF. The CDR3 nucleotides read TGTGCCAGCAGTTACTCGAAGGGGACAGTCGAAGCTTTCTTT.

This clonotype was observed a few times. This chain joins TRBV7-2 and TRBJ1-2; TRBD1 matches 8 bases. The germline CDR1 and CDR2 sequences are SGHTA and FQGNSA. CDR3 length: 15 amino acids. Losses at the gene ends were 3 bases for V and 1 base for J; bases not matched to a gene: 4. In DNA, the CDR3 is TGTGCCAGCAGCTTGTACAGGGGGGATAACTATGGCTACACCTTC. Amino acids: CASSLYRGDNYGYTF.

The chain links TRBV10-3 to TRBJ1-4; D possibly corresponds to TRBD1 (6 bases). Trimming left V 4 bases short and J 0 bases short, with 12 bases between. The CDR3 is 16 residues long. Germline V gives CDR1 ENHRY, CDR2 SYGVKD. The CDR3 reads CAISALHRATNEKLFF. CDR3 sequence (DNA): TGTGCCATCAGTGCCTTGCACAGGGCAACTAATGAAAAACTGTTTTTT.

This clonotype was seen only once. The CDR3 does not end in the conserved phenylalanine or tryptophan, so this is likely a read error. V and J are TRBV2 and TRBJ2-7, with D unresolved. The end of the DNA fits TRBJ2-1 better, so the J call may be wrong. Looked up from germline, CDR1 is SNHLY and CDR2 is FYNNEI. There are 12 residues in the CDR3. The CDR3 DNA follows: TGTGCCAGCAGTCCCCCCGGGTACGAGCAGTTCATC. Its translation is CASSPPGYEQFI.

The genes are TRBV9 and TRBJ2-5; D is possibly TRBD1 or TRBD2 (5 bases each). Trimming shortened V by 4 bases and J by 2 bases, and 15 bases separated the two germline ends. The CDR3 contains 15 residues. The germline gives CDR1 SGDLS, CDR2 YYNGEE. CDR3 sequence reads: CASSSRVRGQETQYF. The CDR3 DNA reads TGTGCCAGCAGCTCCAGGGTGAGGGGTCAAGAGACCCAGTACTTC. The full variable domain, completed using reference TRBV9 and TRBJ2-5, is DSGVTQTPKHLITATGQRVTLRCSPRSGDLSVYWYQQSLDQGLQFLIQYYNGEERAKGNILERFSAQQFPDLHSELNLSSLELGDSALYFCASSSRVRGQETQYFGPGTRLLVL.

Note on this clonotype: This could be a read error, since a much larger clone is one nucleotide away. For the CDR3, the DNA is TGTGCCAGCAGCCGGGACAGTCAAAACCCCATATATTTT. Protein product: CASSRDSQNPIYF. This rearrangement joins TRBV9 to TRBJ1-3, with 7 bases matching TRBD1. The CDR3 loop spans 13 amino acids. From germline, CDR1 is SGDLS and CDR2 YYNGEE.

The sample holds a few counts of this clonotype. The chain links TRBV6-1 to TRBJ2-5; 7 bases match TRBD1. V lost 1 base to trimming and J lost 5 bases; unmatched junction nucleotides: 10. There are 16 residues in the CDR3. Germline V CDR1 and CDR2: MNHNS, SASEGT. The CDR3 DNA sequence: TGTGCCAGCAGTGAAGGGGCTCACAGGGGATCCGAGACCCAGTACTTC. This codes for CASSEGAHRGSETQYF.

This clonotype was counted only a few times. The rearrangement joins TRBV10-3 to TRBJ2-7; 11 bases line up with TRBD2. The V gene's germline CDR1 is ENHRY and CDR2 SYGVKD. CDR3 length: 17 residues. J was trimmed by 4 bases and V by 4 bases; bases with no gene match: 12. CDR3 DNA: TGTGCCATCAGTGGGGGACTAGCGGTCCCCCTTTTATACGAGCAGTACTTC. Translating it yields CAISGGLAVPLLYEQYF.

The chain has TRBV2 and TRBJ2-7; D might be TRBD1 (6 bases). Germline CDR1 is SNHLY and CDR2 is FYNNEI. Trimming removed 3 bases at V and 0 bases at J, with 12 bases between. The CDR3 has 15 residues. The CDR3 region has the DNA TGTGCCAGCAGTGATACAGGGCAACACTCCTACGAGCAGTACTTC. It encodes CASSDTGQHSYEQYF.

V and J are TRBV7-2 and TRBJ1-5; D is perhaps TRBD1 (6 bases). CDR1 and CDR2 from the germline V gene are SGHTA and FQGNSA. Trimming stripped 5 bases from V and 4 bases from J, with 18 bases between. The CDR3 runs 16 residues. CDR3 residues: CASSSWGAGRNQPQHF. In DNA form, the CDR3 reads TGTGCCAGCAGCAGCTGGGGGGCAGGGCGAAATCAGCCCCAGCATTTT.

The chain couples TRBV9 to TRBJ1-3; D call uncertain. The V gene lost 3 bases and the J gene lost 2 bases, with 9 bases spanning the gap. Per the germline V gene, CDR1 is SGDLS and CDR2 is YYNGEE. CDR3 size: 14 residues. The CDR3 loop reads CASSAGRAGNTIYF. The CDR3 DNA reads as TGTGCCAGCAGCGCCGGAAGGGCTGGAAACACCATATATTTT.

This sequence joins TRBV10-3 and TRBJ1-2; no clear D gene. This CDR3 comprises 12 residues. The germline V gene encodes CDR1 ENHRY and CDR2 SYGVKD. Trimming stripped 11 bases from V and 5 bases from J, with 15 bases between. The CDR3 DNA reads TGTGCCTGGAGTTTGTCGGGATATGGCTACACCTTC. Its protein product is CAWSLSGYGYTF.

The V and J genes are TRBV9 and TRBJ2-2; D might be TRBD1 (7 bases). V shed 4 bases and J shed 3 bases, with 10 bases lying between them. CDR1 and CDR2 (germline): SGDLS, YYNGEE. CDR3 length: 14 residues. CDR3 residues: CASSPRGDTGELFF. In DNA, the CDR3 is TGTGCCAGCAGCCCCAGGGGGGACACCGGGGAGCTGTTTTTT.

The J gene is TRBJ2-2, the V gene TRBV7-9, with TRBD1 matching 7 bases. The V segment lost 3 bases and the J segment 6 bases; nucleotides outside the gene matches: 4. Germline V gene data show CDR1 as SEHNR and CDR2 as FQNEAQ (reference sequence). CDR3 length: 14 amino acids. The CDR3 protein is CASSFLGQSGELFF. In DNA, the CDR3 is TGTGCCAGCAGCTTCCTGGGACAGTCCGGGGAGCTGTTTTTT.

The rearrangement joins TRBV11-2 to TRBJ1-5; perhaps TRBD1 as D (6 bases). This CDR3 has 17 amino acids. V was pared by 1 base and J by 7 bases, with 20 bases between. Looked up from germline, CDR1 is SGHAT and CDR2 is FQNNGV. CDR3 nucleotides: TGTGCCAGCAGCTTAGGCCTTAAGGGGGGGCCGGCGCAGCCCCAGCATTTT. Protein sequence: CASSLGLKGGPAQPQHF.

This clonotype was seen at least ten times. J is TRBJ1-1 and V is TRBV6-4; no firm D call. Germline V gene data show CDR1 as MRHNA and CDR2 as SNTAGT. The CDR3 is made up of 13 amino acids. The germline V and J ends were trimmed by 4 bases and 1 base, with 7 bases remaining between them. CDR3 DNA: TGTGCCAGCAGTGCCAGGCAGAACACTGAAGCTTTCTTT. Translating gives CASSARQNTEAFF.

This clonotype has only a few counts. This chain joins TRBV24-1 and TRBJ2-5, with TRBD1 identical over 12 bases. V lost 3 bases, J lost 2 bases, and 15 bases stayed unmatched. From germline, CDR1 is KGHDR and CDR2 SFDVKD. The length of the CDR3 is 20 residues. The CDR3 sequence is CATSDLHPGQGAGDQETQYF. CDR3 DNA sequence: TGTGCCACCAGTGATCTACACCCGGGACAGGGGGCCGGCGATCAAGAGACCCAGTACTTC.